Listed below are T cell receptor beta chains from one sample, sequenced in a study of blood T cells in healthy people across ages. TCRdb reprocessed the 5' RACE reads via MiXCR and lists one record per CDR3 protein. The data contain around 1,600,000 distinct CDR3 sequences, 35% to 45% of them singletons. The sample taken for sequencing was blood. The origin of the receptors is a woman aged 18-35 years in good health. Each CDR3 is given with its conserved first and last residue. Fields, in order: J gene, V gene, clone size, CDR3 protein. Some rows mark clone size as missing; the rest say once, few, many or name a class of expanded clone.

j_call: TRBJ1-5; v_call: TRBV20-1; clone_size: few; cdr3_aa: CSARDFGDPSNQPQHF
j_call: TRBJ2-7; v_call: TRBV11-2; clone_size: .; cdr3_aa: CASSLVGGTDLIYGQYF
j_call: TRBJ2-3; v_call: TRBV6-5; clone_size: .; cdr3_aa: CASSPDRGRDTQYF
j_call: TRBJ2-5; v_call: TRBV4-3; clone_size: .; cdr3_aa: CASSQEGGGLYRQETQYF
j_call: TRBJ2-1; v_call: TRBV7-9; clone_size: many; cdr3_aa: CASSLAASGKYNEQFF
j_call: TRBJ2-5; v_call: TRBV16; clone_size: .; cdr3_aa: CASSQNPNEQYF
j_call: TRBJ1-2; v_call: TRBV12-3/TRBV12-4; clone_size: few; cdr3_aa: CASSLVGDGYGYTF
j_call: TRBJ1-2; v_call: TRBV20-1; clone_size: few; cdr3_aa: CSAPRGQGAYGYTF
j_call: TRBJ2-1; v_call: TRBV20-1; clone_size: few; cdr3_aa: CSARGLAGCNEQFF
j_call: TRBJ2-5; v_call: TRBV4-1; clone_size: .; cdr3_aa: CASSDPGRKETQYF
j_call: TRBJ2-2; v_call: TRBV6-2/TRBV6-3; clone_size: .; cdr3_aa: CASSYSRNRAVDTGELFF
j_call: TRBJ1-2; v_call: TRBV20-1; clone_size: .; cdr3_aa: CSARDRGIYGYTF
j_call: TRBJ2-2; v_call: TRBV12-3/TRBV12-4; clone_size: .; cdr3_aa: CASNLAATYYGELFF
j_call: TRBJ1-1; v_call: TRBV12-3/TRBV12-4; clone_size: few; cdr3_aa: CASSPAGRVATEAFF
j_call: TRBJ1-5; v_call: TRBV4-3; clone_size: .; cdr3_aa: CASSQGRGGVQPQHF
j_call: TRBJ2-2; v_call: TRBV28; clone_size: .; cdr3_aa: CASSWGRGATGELFF
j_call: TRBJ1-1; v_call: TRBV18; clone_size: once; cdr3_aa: CASSSFPGQGDTEAFF
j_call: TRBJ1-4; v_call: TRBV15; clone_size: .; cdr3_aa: CATSRAAGEDEKLFF
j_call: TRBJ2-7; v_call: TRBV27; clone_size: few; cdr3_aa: CASSSARSSYGQYF
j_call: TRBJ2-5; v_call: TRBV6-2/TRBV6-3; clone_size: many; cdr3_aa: CASSYLEGKKSETQYF
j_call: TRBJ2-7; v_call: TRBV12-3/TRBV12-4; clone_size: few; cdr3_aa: CASSLATGGSLYEQYF
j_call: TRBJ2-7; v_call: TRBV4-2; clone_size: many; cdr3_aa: CASSRDSEQYF